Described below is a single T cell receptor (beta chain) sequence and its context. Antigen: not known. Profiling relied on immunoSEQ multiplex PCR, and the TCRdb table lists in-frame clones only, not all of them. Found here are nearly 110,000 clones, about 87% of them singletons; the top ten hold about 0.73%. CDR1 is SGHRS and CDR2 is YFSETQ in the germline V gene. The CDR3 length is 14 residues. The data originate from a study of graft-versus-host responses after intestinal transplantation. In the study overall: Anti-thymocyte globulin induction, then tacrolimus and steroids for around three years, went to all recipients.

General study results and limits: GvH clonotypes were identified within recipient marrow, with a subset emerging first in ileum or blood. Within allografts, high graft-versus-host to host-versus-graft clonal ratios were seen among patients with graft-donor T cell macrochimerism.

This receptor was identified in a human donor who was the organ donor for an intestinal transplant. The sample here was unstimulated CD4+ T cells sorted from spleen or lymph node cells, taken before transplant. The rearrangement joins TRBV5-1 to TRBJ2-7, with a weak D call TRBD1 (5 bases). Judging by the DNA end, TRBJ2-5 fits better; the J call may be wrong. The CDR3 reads CASSLEGKKETQYF. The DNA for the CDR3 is TGCGCCAGCAGCTTGGAGGGGAAGAAAGAGACCCAGTACTTC.